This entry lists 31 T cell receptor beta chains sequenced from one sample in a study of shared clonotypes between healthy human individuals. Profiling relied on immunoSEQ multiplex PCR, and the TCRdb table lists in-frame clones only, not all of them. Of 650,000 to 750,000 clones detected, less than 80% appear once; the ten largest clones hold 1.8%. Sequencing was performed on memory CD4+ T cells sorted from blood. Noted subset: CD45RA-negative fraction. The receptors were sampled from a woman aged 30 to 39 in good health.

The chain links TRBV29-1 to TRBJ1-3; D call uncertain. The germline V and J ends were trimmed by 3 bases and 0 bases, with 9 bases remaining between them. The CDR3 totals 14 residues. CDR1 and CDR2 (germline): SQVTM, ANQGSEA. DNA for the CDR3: TGCAGCGTTGACGAGAGGAACTCTGGAAACACCATATATTTT. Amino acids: CSVDERNSGNTIYF.

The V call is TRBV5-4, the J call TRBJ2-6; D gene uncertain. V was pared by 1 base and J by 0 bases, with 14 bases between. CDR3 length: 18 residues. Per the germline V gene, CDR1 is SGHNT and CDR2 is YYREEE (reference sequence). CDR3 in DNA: TGTGCCAGCAGCTTGTATCTGGGGTTCGACTCTGGGGCCAACGTCCTGACTTTC. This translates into CASSLYLGFDSGANVLTF.

CDR3 loop: CASSRAEAGGEQYF. The CDR3 bases are TGCGCCAGCAGCCGGGCGGAAGCGGGAGGCGAGCAGTACTTC. V usage is TRBV5-1 and J usage is TRBJ2-7; TRBD2 aligns across 9 bases. This CDR3 is built from 14 residues. The V gene's germline CDR1 is SGHRS and CDR2 YFSETQ. V lost 4 bases, J lost 6 bases, and 8 bases stayed unmatched.

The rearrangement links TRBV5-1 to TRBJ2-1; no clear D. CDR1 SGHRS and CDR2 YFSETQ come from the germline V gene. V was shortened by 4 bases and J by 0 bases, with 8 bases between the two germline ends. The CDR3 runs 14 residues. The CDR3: CASSALFSYNEQFF. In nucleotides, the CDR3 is TGCGCCAGCAGCGCCCTTTTCTCCTACAATGAGCAGTTCTTC.

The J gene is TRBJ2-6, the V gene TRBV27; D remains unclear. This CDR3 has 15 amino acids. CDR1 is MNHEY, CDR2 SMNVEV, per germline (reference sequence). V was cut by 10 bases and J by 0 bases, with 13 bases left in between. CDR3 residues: CAISRQISGANVLTF. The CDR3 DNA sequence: TGTGCCATCAGCAGACAAATCTCTGGGGCCAACGTCCTGACTTTC.

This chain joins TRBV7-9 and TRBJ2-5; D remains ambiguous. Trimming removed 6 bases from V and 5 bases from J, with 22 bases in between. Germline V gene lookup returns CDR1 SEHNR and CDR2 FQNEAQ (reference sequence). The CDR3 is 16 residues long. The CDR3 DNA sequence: TGTGCCAGCAGGTGGGCGGCGGACCCCTGGGTGGAGACCCAGTACTTC. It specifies CASRWAADPWVETQYF.

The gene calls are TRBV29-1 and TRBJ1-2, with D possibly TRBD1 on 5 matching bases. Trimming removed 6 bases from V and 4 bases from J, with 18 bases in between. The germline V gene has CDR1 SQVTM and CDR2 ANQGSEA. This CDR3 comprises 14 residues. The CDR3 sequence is CSVGEGPHGYGYTF. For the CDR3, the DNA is TGCAGCGTGGGGGAAGGGCCCCATGGCTATGGCTACACCTTC.

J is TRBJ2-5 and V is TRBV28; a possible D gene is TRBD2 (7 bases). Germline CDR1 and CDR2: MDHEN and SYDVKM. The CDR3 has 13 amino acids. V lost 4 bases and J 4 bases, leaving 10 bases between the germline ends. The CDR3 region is CASSYGGRETQYF. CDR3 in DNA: TGTGCCAGCAGTTACGGGGGGCGAGAGACCCAGTACTTC.

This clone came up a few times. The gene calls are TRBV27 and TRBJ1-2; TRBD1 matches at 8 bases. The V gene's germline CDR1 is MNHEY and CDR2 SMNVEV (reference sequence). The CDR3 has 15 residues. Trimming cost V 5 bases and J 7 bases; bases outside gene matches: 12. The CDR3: CASSPIIQGEGGYTF. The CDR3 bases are TGTGCCAGCAGTCCTATCATACAGGGGGAAGGTGGCTACACCTTC.

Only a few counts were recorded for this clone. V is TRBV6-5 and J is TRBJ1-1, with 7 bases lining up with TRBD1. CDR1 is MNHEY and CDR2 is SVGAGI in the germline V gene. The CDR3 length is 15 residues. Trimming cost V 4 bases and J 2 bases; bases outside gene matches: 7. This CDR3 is CASSSTGTANTEAFF. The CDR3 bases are TGTGCCAGCAGTTCCACCGGGACAGCCAACACTGAAGCTTTCTTT.

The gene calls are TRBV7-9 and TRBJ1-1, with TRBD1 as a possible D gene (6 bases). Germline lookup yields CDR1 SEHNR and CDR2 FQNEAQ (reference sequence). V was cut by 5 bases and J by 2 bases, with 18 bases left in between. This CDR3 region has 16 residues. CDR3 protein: CASSPWGAGINTEAFF. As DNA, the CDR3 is TGTGCCAGCAGCCCTTGGGGGGCAGGGATAAACACTGAAGCTTTCTTT.

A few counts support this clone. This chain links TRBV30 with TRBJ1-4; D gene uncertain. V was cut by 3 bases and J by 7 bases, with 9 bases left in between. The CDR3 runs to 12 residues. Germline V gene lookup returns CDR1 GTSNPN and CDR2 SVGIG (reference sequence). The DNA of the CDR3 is TGTGCCTGGAGCGCAGATCGTGAAAAACTGTTTTTT. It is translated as CAWSADREKLFF.

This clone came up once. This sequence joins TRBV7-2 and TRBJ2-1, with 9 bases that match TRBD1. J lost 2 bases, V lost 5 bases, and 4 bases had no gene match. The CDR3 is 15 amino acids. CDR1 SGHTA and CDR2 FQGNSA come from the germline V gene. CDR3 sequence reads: CASSPGTGPYNEQFF. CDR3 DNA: TGTGCCAGCAGCCCCGGGACAGGGCCCTACAATGAGCAGTTCTTC.

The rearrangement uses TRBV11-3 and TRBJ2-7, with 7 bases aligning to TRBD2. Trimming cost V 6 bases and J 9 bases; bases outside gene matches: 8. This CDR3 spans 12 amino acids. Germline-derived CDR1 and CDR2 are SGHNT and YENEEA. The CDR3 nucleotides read TGTGCCAGCAGATCCCCGGGACTATTGCAGTACTTC. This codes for CASRSPGLLQYF.

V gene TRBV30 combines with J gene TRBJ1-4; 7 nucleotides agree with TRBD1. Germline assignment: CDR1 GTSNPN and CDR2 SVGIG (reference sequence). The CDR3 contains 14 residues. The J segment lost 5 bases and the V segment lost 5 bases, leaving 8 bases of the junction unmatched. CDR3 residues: CAWRNRGRNEKLFF. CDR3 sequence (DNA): TGTGCCTGGCGAAACAGGGGACGGAATGAAAAACTGTTTTTT.

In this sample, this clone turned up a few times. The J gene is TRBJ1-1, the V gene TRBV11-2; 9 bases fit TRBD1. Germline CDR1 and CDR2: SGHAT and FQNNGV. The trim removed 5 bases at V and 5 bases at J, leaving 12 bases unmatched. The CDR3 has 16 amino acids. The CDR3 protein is CASSHNGQGYETEAFF. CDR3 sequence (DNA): TGTGCCAGCAGCCACAACGGACAGGGGTATGAAACTGAAGCTTTCTTT.

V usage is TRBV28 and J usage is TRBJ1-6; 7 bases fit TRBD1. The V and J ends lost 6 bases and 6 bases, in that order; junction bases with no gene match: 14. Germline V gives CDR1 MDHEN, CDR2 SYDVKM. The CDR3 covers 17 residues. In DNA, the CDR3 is TGTGCCAGCAGCCGCTATGGGTCAGGGGGAATTAATTCACCCCTCCACTTT. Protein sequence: CASSRYGSGGINSPLHF.

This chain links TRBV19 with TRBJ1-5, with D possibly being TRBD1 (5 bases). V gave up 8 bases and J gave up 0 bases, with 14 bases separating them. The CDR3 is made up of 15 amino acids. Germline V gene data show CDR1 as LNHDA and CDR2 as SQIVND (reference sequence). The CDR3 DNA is TGTGCCAGTGGCCGGGGGACCGTTAGCAATCAGCCCCAGCATTTT. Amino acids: CASGRGTVSNQPQHF.

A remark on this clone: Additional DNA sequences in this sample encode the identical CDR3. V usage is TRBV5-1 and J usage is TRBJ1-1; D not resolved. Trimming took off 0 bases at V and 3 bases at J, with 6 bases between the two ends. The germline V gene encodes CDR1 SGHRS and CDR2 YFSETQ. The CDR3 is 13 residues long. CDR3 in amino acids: CASSLVSDTEAFF. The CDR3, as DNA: TGCGCCAGCAGCTTGGTGTCAGACACTGAAGCTTTCTTT.

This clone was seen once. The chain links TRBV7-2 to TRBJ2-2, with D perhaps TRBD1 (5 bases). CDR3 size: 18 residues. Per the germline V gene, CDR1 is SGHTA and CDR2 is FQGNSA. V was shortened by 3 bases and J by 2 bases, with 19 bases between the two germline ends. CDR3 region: CASSFPSATEINTGELFF. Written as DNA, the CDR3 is TGTGCCAGCAGCTTCCCTAGTGCGACAGAAATAAACACCGGGGAGCTGTTTTTT.

The chain's CDR3 is CASSPEGLRNEQYF. The CDR3 bases are TGTGCCAGTAGCCCGGAGGGCCTTAGGAACGAGCAGTACTTC. The chain is built from TRBV19 and TRBJ2-7; D possibly corresponds to TRBD2 (6 bases). Germline loops: CDR1 LNHDA, CDR2 SQIVND (reference sequence). The CDR3 is 14 amino acids. The V gene lost 6 bases and the J gene lost 5 bases, with 17 bases spanning the gap.

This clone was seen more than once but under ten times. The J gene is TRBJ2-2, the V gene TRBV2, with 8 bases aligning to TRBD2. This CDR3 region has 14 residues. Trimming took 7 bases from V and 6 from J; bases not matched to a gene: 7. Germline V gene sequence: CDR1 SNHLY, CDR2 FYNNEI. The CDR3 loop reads CASTKEREPGELFF. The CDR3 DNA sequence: TGTGCCAGCACGAAAGAGCGGGAGCCCGGGGAGCTGTTTTTT. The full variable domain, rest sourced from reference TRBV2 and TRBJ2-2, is EPEVTQTPSHQVTQMGQEVILRCVPISNHLYFYWYRQILGQKVEFLVSFYNNEISEKSEIFDDQFSVERPDGSNFTLKIRSTKLEDSAMYFCASTKEREPGELFFGEGSRLTVL.

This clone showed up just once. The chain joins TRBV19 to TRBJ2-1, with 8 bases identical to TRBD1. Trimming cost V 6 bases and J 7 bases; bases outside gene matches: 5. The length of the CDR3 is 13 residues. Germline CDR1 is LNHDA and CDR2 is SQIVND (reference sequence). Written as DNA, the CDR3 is TGTGCCAGTAGCGGAGACAGGGGTAATGAGCAGTTCTTC. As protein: CASSGDRGNEQFF.

As DNA, the CDR3 is TGTGCCATCAGTGATCGCGGGGTCGACACTGAAGCTTTCTTT. Translating it yields CAISDRGVDTEAFF. V gene TRBV10-3 combines with J gene TRBJ1-1, with no clear D. V was cut by 3 bases and J by 3 bases, with 11 bases left in between. This CDR3 has 14 residues. CDR1 and CDR2 (germline): ENHRY, SYGVKD.

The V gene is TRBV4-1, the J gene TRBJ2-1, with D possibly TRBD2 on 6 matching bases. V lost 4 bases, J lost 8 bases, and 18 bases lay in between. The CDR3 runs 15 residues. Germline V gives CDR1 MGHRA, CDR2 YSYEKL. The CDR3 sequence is CASSRSAGPGDEQFF. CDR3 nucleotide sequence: TGCGCCAGCAGCCGGTCGGCGGGACCTGGTGATGAGCAGTTCTTC.

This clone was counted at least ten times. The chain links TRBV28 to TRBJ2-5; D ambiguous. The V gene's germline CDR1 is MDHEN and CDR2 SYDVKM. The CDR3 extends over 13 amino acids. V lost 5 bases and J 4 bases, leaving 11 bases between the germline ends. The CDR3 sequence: CASSPPWGETQYF. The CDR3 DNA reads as TGTGCCAGCAGTCCGCCCTGGGGAGAGACCCAGTACTTC.

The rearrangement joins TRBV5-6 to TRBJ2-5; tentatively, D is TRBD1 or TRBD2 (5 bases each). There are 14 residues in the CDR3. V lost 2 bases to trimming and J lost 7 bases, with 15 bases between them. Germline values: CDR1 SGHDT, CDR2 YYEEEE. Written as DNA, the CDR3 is TGTGCCAGCAGCTTAGCACAGGTCAGCGGGACCCAGTACTTC. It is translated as CASSLAQVSGTQYF.

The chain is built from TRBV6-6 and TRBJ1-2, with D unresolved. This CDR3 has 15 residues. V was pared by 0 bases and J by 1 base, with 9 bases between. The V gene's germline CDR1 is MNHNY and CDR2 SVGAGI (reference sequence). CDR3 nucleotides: TGTGCCAGCAGTTACTCGGGGTCAGTTAACTATGGCTACACCTTC. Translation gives CASSYSGSVNYGYTF.

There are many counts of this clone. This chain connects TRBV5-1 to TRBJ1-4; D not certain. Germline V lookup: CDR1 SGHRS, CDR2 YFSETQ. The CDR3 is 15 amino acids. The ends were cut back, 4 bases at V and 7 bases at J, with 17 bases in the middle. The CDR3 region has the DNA TGCGCCAGCAGCCCCACGCTCCGGGGAAGTGAAAAACTGTTTTTT. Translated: CASSPTLRGSEKLFF.

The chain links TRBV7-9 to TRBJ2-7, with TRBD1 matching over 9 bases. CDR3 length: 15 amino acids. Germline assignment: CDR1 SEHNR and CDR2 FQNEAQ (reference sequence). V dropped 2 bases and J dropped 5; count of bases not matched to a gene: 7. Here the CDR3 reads CASSLLGQGSDEQYF. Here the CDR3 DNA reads TGTGCCAGCAGCTTATTGGGACAGGGTTCCGACGAGCAGTACTTC. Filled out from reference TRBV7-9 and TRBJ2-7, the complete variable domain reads DTGVSQNPRHKITKRGQNVTFRCDPISEHNRLYWYRQTLGQGPEFLTYFQNEAQLEKSRLLSDRFSAERPKGSFSTLEIQRTEQGDSAMYLCASSLLGQGSDEQYFGPGTRLTVT.

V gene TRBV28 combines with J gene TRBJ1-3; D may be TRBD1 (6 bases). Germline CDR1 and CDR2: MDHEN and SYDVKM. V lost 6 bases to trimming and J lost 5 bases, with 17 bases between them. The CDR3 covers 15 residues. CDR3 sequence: CASSPQQGRRNTIYF. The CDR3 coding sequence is TGTGCCAGCAGCCCCCAACAGGGCCGTAGAAACACCATATATTTT. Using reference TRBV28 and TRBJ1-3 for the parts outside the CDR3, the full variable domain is DVKVTQSSRYLVKRTGEKVFLECVQDMDHENMFWYRQDPGLGLRLIYFSYDVKMKEKGDIPEGYSVSREKKERFSLILESASTNQTSMYLCASSPQQGRRNTIYFGEGSWLTVV.